Following are 8 T cell receptor beta chains from one sample sequenced in a study of T cell repertoires in cytomegalovirus infection. Antigen specificity for these receptors is unknown. TCRdb reprocessed the reads via MiXCR and lists one record per CDR3 protein. Of approximately 100,000 distinct CDR3 sequences listed, less than 55% are singletons. Sample: CD8+ T cells from cultured PBMCs, taken from culture after CMV antigen stimulation. The source of these receptors is a human donor in good health (CMV status not recorded). Some clones in this sample may be carry-over from other donors' samples.

This chain uses TRBV5-1 with TRBJ2-7; perhaps TRBD1 as D (6 bases). V lost 4 bases and J lost 6, with 11 bases in between. CDR1 and CDR2 from the germline V gene are SGHRS and YFSETQ. The CDR3 sequence is 12 residues long. Written as DNA, the CDR3 is TGCGCCAGCAGCATCGCAGGGGTCGAGCAGTACTTC. It is translated as CASSIAGVEQYF.

DNA for the CDR3: TGTGCCACAAGTCGGGGGGGGAACAATGAGCAGTTCTTC. Protein: CATSRGGNNEQFF. The gene calls are TRBV24-1 and TRBJ2-1; 8 bases are shared with TRBD2. The CDR3 runs 13 residues. V lost 10 bases, J lost 5 bases, and 6 bases stayed unmatched. Germline V gives CDR1 KGHDR, CDR2 SFDVKD.

V gene TRBV7-8 combines with J gene TRBJ1-1; no clear D. The CDR3 has 15 residues. Trimming removed 3 bases at V and 2 bases at J, with 13 bases between. The V gene's germline CDR1 is SGHVS and CDR2 FQNEAQ. The CDR3 here is CASSFLGRENTEAFF. The CDR3 nucleotides read TGTGCCAGCAGCTTTCTAGGGAGAGAAAACACTGAAGCTTTCTTT.

The V call is TRBV15, the J call TRBJ1-5, with D tentatively TRBD1 (6 bases). The CDR3 is 15 amino acids. Trimming took off 5 bases at V and 4 bases at J, with 15 bases between the two ends. Germline V gene lookup returns CDR1 LNHNV and CDR2 YYDKDF (reference sequence). Here the CDR3 DNA reads TGTGCCACCAGCGGAATGGATCAGGGGAATCAGCCCCAGCATTTT. Protein sequence: CATSGMDQGNQPQHF.

The chain joins TRBV27 to TRBJ1-2; 8 nucleotides agree with TRBD1. The germline V gene has CDR1 MNHEY and CDR2 SMNVEV (reference sequence). CDR3 length: 13 residues. The trim removed 8 bases at V and 8 bases at J, leaving 10 bases unmatched. CDR3 in amino acids: CASAGQAQQGYTF. The CDR3 DNA is TGTGCCAGCGCGGGACAGGCCCAGCAGGGCTACACCTTC.

This clonotype turned up a few times. V and J are TRBV7-9 and TRBJ1-3; no definite D call. The CDR3 totals 16 residues. With 1 base removed from V and 4 bases from J, the gap between germline ends came to 14 bases. Germline CDR1 reads SEHNR; CDR2 reads FQNEAQ (reference sequence). CDR3 sequence: CASSLDARAAGNTIYF. CDR3 DNA sequence: TGTGCCAGCAGCTTAGACGCACGGGCTGCGGGAAACACCATATATTTT.

The J gene is TRBJ2-2, the V gene TRBV19, with TRBD2 matching 7 bases. The CDR3 runs 13 residues. Per germline, CDR1 LNHDA and CDR2 SQIVND (reference sequence). With 3 bases clipped from V and 8 bases from J, the junction kept 3 bases outside the gene matches. The CDR3 sequence: CASSIMGGGELFF. The CDR3 DNA reads as TGTGCCAGTAGTATCATGGGAGGGGGGGAGCTGTTTTTT.

The chain employs TRBV7-6 and TRBJ1-2; no reliable D call. With 4 bases removed from V and 6 bases from J, the gap between germline ends came to 9 bases. Per the germline V gene, CDR1 is SGHVS and CDR2 is FNYEAQ. The CDR3 is 12 amino acids. CDR3 coding DNA: TGTGCCAGCAGCTCCCCGGACGATGGCTACACCTTC. Its translation is CASSSPDDGYTF.